One sample yielded the 4 T cell receptor beta chains listed below, sequenced in a study of radiation and T cells in renal cell carcinoma. Described time point: blood 4 weeks post-SBRT, at nephrectomy. The treatment denotes: 15 Gy SBRT to primary tumor, nephrectomy 4 weeks later. Using immunoSEQ multiplex PCR, the repertoire was profiled, and TCRdb retains in-frame clones only, with some absent. The sample has more than 60,000 clones; approximately 87% are singletons. The sequenced sample was blood, obtained from a patient whose treatment included radiotherapy and nephrectomy. The source of these receptors is a woman aged 55-75 years with renal cell carcinoma.

This chain uses TRBV9 with TRBJ2-5; perhaps D is TRBD1 or TRBD2 (5 bases each). Germline CDR1 SGDLS, CDR2 YYNGEE. The CDR3 is made up of 15 amino acids. Trimming stripped 0 bases from V and 6 bases from J, with 15 bases between. The DNA of the CDR3 is TGTGCCAGCAGCGTAGCGGGACGTGGGCTCCAGACCCAGTACTTC. It translates to CASSVAGRGLQTQYF.

This chain links TRBV5-4 with TRBJ2-3; maybe TRBD2 (6 bases). Germline V lookup: CDR1 SGHNT, CDR2 YYREEE (reference sequence). V was trimmed by 2 bases and J by 0 bases, leaving 10 bases between them. This CDR3 contains 15 residues. CDR3 bases: TGTGCCAGCAGCTTTCTAGCGAAGAGCACAGATACGCAGTATTTT. Its translation is CASSFLAKSTDTQYF.

About this clone: Relative to the germline gene, one junction end is altered; a read error may explain this. The V and J genes are TRBV5-1 and TRBJ1-1; 11 nucleotides line up with TRBD1. The CDR3 runs 16 residues. The germline V gene has CDR1 SGHRS and CDR2 YFSETQ. The CDR3 here is CASTQDRGRVNAEAFF. CDR3 DNA sequence: TGCGCCAGCACCCAGGACAGGGGGCGGGTGAACGCTGAAGCTTTCTTT.

The rearrangement joins TRBV4-3 to TRBJ1-6, with unresolved D. V lost 2 bases and J 10 bases, leaving 18 bases between the germline ends. Germline CDR1 LGHNA, CDR2 YSLEER. This CDR3 is 16 amino acids long. The CDR3 loop is CASSQKTSPGESPLHF. The CDR3 region has the DNA TGCGCCAGCAGCCAAAAGACGAGTCCGGGCGAATCACCCCTCCACTTT.